The 3 T cell receptor beta chains in this list originate from one sample, sequenced in a study of cytomegalovirus exposure and HLA in healthy donors (TCRdb year 2017). Library preparation employed the immunoSEQ multiplex PCR assay. For the multiplex PCR, a mixture combining 60 forward primers for TCR Vbeta segments and 13 reverse primers for TCR Jbeta segments was used. In its TCRdb copy, this immuneACCESS table keeps in-frame sequences only and misses some clones. Where compared with another copy, unresolved V genes explain less than half of these, and the others have no known cause. The sample table contains roughly 120,000 clones; only one count was recorded for approximately 80% of them. The ten largest account for 2% to 2.5% of the sample. What was sequenced was PBMCs. Source of these receptors: a woman aged 40 to 55 in good health and CMV-seronegative.

The chain is built from TRBV7-9 and TRBJ2-5; D perhaps matches TRBD1 (5 bases). The CDR3 contains 15 residues. Germline CDR1 reads SEHNR; CDR2 reads FQNEAQ (reference sequence). With 2 bases removed from V and 2 bases from J, the gap between germline ends came to 12 bases. Here the CDR3 DNA reads TGTGCCAGCAGCTTACCAGGGTATCAACAAGAGACCCAGTACTTC. Residues: CASSLPGYQQETQYF.

This sequence joins TRBV5-6 and TRBJ1-2, with D possibly being TRBD1 (5 bases). V gave up 0 bases and J gave up 3 bases, with 9 bases separating them. This CDR3 is built from 14 residues. Germline V gene data show CDR1 as SGHDT and CDR2 as YYEEEE. The CDR3 region is CASSLGQIHYGYTF. DNA for the CDR3: TGTGCCAGCAGCTTGGGACAGATCCACTATGGCTACACCTTC.

The V and J genes are TRBV15 and TRBJ2-4, with 8 bases identical to TRBD1. CDR3 length: 16 amino acids. The ends lost 2 bases at V and 1 base at J; junction bases unmatched: 4. CDR1 LNHNV and CDR2 YYDKDF come from the germline V gene (reference sequence). The chain's CDR3 is CATSRKTGVAKNIQYF. DNA for the CDR3: TGTGCCACCAGCAGAAAGACAGGGGTCGCCAAAAACATTCAGTACTTC.